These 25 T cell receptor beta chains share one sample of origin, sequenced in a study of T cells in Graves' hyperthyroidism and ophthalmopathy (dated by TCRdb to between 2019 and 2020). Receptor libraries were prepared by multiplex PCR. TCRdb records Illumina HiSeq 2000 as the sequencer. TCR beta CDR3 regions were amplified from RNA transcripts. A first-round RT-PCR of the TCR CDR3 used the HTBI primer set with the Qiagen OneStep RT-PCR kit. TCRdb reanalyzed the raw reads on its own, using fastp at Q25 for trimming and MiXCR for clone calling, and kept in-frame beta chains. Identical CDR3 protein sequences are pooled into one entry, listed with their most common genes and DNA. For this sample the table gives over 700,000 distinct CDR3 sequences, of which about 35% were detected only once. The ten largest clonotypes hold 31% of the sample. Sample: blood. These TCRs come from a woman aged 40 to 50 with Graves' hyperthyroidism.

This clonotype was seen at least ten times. For the CDR3, the DNA is TGTGCCAGCAAAACCGACAGGGGAGTGGGAGAGACCCAGTACTTC. Protein: CASKTDRGVGETQYF. The rearrangement links TRBV5-4 to TRBJ2-5, with 8 bases fitting TRBD1. With V trimmed by 6 bases and J by 4 bases, 11 bases remained unmatched. This CDR3 contains 15 residues. Germline-derived CDR1 and CDR2 are SGHNT and YYREEE (reference sequence).

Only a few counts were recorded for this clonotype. The CDR3 bases are TGTGCCAGTAGTATGTGGGGGCGGACAGGGACTAGCAATCAGCCCCAGCATTTT. Amino acid sequence: CASSMWGRTGTSNQPQHF. The chain combines TRBV19 with TRBJ1-5; 8 bases map to TRBD1. The V gene's germline CDR1 is LNHDA and CDR2 SQIVND (reference sequence). V lost 3 bases and J lost 0; bases outside the gene matches: 10. CDR3 length: 18 residues.

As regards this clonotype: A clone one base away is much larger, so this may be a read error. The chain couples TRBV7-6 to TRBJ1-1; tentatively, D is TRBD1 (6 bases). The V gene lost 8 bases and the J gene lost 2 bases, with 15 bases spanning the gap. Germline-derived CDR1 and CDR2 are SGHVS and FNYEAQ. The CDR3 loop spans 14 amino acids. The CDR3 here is CASGQGMDNTEAFF. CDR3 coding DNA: TGTGCCAGCGGCCAGGGGATGGATAACACTGAAGCTTTCTTT.

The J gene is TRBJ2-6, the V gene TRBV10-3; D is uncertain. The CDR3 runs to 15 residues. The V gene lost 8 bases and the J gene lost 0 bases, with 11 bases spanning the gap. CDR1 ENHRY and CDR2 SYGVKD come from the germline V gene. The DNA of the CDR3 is TGTGCCATCCTGGGCAAGAGCTCTGGGGCCAACGTCCTGACTTTC. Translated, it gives CAILGKSSGANVLTF.

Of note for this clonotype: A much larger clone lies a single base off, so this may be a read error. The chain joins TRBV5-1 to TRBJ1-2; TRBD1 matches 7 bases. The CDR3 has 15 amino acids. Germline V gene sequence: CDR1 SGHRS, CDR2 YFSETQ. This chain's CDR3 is CASGLVETGNYGYTF. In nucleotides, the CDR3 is TGCGCCAGCGGCTTGGTCGAGACAGGGAACTATGGCTACACCTTC.

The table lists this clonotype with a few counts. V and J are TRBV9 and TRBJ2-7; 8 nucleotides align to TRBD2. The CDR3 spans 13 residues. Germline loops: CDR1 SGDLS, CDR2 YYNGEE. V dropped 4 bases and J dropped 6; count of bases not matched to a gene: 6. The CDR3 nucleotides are TGTGCCAGCAGCCCCCCGACTAGCGCCGAGCAGTACTTC. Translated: CASSPPTSAEQYF. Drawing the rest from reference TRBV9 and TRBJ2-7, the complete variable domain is DSGVTQTPKHLITATGQRVTLRCSPRSGDLSVYWYQQSLDQGLQFLIQYYNGEERAKGNILERFSAQQFPDLHSELNLSSLELGDSALYFCASSPPTSAEQYFGPGTRLTVT.

CDR3 in amino acids: CASRARAADGGYTF. As DNA, the CDR3 is TGTGCCAGCAGGGCACGGGCAGCCGACGGGGGCTACACCTTC. The rearrangement links TRBV6-5 to TRBJ1-2, with D unclear. Per the germline V gene, CDR1 is MNHEY and CDR2 is SVGAGI. CDR3 length equals 14 residues. Trimming left V 6 bases short and J 8 bases short, with 19 bases between.

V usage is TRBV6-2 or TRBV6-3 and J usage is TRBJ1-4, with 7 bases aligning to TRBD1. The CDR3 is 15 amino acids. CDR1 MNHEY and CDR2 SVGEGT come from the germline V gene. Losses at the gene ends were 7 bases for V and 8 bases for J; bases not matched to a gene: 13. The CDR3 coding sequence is TGTGCCAGCAAGTTTCCGGGACAGCGTGACGAAAAACTGTTTTTT. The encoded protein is CASKFPGQRDEKLFF.

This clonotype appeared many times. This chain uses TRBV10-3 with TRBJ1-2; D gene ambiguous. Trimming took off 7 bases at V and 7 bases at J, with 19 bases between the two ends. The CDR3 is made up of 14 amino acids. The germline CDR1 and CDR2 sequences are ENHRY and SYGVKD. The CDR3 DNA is TGTGCCATCACCTACGGTGGAGAGGCGGCTGGCTACACCTTC. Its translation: CAITYGGEAAGYTF.

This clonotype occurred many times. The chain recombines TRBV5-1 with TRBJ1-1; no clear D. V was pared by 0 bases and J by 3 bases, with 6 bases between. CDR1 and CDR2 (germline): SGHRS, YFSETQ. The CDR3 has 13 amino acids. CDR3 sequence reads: CASSLDSDTEAFF. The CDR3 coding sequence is TGCGCCAGCAGCTTGGACAGCGACACTGAAGCTTTCTTT.

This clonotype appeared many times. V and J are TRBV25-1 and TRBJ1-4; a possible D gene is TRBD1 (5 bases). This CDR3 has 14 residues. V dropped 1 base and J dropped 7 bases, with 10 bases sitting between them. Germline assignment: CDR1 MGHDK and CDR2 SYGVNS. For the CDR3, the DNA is TGTGCCAGCAGTGAATTGGGGGGGGGTGAAAAACTGTTTTTT. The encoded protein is CASSELGGGEKLFF.

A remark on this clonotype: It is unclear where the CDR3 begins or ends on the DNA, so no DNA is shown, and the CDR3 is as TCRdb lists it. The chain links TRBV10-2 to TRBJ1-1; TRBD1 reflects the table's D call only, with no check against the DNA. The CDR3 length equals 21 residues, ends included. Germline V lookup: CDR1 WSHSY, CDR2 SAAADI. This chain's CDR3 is CASSIYLCSVGRQPQNTEAFF.

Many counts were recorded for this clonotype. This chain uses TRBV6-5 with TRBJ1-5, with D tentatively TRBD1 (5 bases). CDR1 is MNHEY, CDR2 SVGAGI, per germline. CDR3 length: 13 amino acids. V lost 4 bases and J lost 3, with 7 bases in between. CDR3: CASSWDYNQPQHF. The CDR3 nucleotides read TGTGCCAGCAGTTGGGACTACAATCAGCCCCAGCATTTT.

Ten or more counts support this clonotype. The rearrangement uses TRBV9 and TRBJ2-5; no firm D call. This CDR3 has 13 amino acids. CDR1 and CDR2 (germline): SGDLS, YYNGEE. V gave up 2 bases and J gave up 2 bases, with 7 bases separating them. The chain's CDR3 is CASSVWEQETQYF. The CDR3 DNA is TGTGCCAGCAGCGTCTGGGAACAAGAGACCCAGTACTTC.

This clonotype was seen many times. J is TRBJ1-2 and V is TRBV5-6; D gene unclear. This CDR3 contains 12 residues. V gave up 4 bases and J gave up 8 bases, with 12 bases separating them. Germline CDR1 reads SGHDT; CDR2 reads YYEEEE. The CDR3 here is CASSPNLDGYTF. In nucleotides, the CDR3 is TGTGCCAGCAGCCCCAATCTTGACGGCTACACCTTC.

CDR3 in DNA: TGTGCCAGCAGCTCAAGCAGCATGGGAGATGGCTACACCTTC. Protein: CASSSSSMGDGYTF. V usage is TRBV7-9 and J usage is TRBJ1-2; D not certain. V was pared by 4 bases and J by 6 bases, with 15 bases between. Germline CDR1 and CDR2: SEHNR and FQNEAQ (reference sequence). CDR3 length: 14 residues.

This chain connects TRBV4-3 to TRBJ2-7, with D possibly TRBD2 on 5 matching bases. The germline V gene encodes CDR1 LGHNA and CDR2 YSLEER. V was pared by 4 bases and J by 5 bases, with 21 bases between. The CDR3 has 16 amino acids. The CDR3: CASSRIGPGWQDEQYF. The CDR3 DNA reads TGCGCCAGCAGCCGAATAGGACCGGGGTGGCAAGACGAGCAGTACTTC.

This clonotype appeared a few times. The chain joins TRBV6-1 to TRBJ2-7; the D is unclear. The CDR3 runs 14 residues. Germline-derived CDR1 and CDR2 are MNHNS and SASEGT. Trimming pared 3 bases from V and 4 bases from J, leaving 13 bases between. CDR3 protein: CASSDPPRSYEQYF. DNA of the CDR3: TGTGCCAGCAGTGATCCCCCTCGGAGTTACGAGCAGTACTTC.

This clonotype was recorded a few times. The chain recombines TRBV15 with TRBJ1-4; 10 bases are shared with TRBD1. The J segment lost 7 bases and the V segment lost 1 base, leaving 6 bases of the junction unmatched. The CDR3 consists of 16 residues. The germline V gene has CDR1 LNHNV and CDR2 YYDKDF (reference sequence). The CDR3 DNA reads TGTGCCACCAGCAGAGGGGACAGGGGCGTTAGTGAAAAACTGTTTTTT. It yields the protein CATSRGDRGVSEKLFF.

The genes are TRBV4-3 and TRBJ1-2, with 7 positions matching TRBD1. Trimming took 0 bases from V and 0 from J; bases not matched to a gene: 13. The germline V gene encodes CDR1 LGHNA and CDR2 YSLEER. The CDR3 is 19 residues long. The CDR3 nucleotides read TGCGCCAGCAGCCAAGATACGGGGGGGACAGACTATTCTAACTATGGCTACACCTTC. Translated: CASSQDTGGTDYSNYGYTF.

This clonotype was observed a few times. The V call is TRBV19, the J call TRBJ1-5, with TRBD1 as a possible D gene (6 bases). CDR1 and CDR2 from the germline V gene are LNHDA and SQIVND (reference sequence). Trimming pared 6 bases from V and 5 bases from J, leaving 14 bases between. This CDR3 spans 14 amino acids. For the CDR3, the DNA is TGTGCCAGTAGCCCTCGGGGGGGGCATCAGCCCCAGCATTTT. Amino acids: CASSPRGGHQPQHF.

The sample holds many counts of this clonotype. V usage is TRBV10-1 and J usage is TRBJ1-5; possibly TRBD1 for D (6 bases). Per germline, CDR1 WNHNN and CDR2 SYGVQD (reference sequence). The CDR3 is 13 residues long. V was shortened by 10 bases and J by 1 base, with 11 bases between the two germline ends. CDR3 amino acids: CANGQRSNQPQHF. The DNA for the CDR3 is TGCGCCAACGGACAGCGGAGCAATCAGCCCCAGCATTTT.

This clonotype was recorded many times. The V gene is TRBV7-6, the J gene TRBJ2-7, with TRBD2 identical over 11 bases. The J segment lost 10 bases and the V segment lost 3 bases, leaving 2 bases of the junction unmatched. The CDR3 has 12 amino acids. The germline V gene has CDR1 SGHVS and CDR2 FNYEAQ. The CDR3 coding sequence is TGTGCCAGCAGCTTGACTAGCGGGATCCAGTACTTC. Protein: CASSLTSGIQYF. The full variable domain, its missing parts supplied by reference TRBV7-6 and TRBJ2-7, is GAGVSQSPRYKVTKRGQDVALRCDPISGHVSLYWYRQALGQGPEFLTYFNYEAQQDKSGLPNDRFSAERPEGSISTLTIQRTEQRDSAMYRCASSLTSGIQYFGPGTRLTVT.

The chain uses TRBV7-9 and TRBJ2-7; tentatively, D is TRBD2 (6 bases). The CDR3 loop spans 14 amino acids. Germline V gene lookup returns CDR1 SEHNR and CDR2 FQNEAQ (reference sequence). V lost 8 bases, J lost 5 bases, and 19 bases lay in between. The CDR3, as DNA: TGTGCCAGCTCACCACCAGTCAGGGAGGACGAGCAGTACTTC. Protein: CASSPPVREDEQYF.

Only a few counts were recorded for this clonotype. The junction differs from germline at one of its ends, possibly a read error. The CDR3 sequence: CASSGGGSPNSPLHF. CDR3 sequence (DNA): TGTGCCAGCAGTGGGGGGGGGTCACCAAATTCACCCCTCCACTTT. The chain links TRBV10-3 to TRBJ1-6; D is perhaps TRBD1 (5 bases). This CDR3 is 15 amino acids long. CDR1 is ENHRY and CDR2 is SYGVKD in the germline V gene.